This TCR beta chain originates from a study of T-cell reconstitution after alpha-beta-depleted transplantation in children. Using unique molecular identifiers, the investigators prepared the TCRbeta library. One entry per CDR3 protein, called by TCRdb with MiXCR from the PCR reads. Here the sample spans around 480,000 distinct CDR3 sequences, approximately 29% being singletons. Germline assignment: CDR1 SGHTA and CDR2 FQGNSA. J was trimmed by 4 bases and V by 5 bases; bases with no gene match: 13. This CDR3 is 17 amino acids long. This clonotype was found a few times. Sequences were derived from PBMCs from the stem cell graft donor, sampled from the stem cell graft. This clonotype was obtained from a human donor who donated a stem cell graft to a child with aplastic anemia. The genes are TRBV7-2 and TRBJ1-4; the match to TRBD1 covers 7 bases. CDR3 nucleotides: TGTGCCAGCAGCCCCGGGGGCTCGGGACAGCTTAATGAAAAACTGTTTTTT. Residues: CASSPGGSGQLNEKLFF.